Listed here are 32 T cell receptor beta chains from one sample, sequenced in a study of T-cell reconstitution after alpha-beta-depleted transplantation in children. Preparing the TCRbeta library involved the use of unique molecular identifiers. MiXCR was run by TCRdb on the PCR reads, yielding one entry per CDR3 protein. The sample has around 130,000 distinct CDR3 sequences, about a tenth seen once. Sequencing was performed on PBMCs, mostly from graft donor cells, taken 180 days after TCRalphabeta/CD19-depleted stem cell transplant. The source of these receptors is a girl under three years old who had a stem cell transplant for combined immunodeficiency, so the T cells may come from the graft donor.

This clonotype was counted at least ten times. The CDR3 DNA reads as TGTGCCAGCAGCCGCAGGGACTCGAACACCGGGGAGCTGTTTTTT. Its protein is CASSRRDSNTGELFF. The rearrangement uses TRBV3-1 and TRBJ2-2, with a weak D call TRBD2 (6 bases). This CDR3 contains 15 residues. Germline V CDR1 and CDR2: LGHDT, YNNKEL (reference sequence). The germline V and J ends were trimmed by 4 bases and 0 bases, with 9 bases remaining between them.

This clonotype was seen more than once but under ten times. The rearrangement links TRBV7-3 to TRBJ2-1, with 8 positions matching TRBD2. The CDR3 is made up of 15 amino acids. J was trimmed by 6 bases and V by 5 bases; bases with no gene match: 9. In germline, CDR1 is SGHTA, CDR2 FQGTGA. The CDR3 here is CASSLGRATFNEQFF. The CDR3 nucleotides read TGTGCCAGCAGCCTCGGGAGGGCCACATTCAATGAGCAGTTCTTC.

The CDR3 loop is CASSAITTRGTGGELFF. In nucleotides, the CDR3 is TGTGCCAGCAGTGCTATAACAACCCGGGGAACGGGCGGGGAGCTGTTTTTT. J is TRBJ2-2 and V is TRBV27; TRBD2 is a possible D gene (5 bases). The germline V and J ends were trimmed by 5 bases and 7 bases, with 23 bases remaining between them. Germline V lookup: CDR1 MNHEY, CDR2 SMNVEV (reference sequence). CDR3 length: 17 residues.

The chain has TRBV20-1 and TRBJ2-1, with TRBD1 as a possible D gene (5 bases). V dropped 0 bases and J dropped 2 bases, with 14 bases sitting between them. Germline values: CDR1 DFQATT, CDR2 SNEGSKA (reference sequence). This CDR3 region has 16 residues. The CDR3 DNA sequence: TGCAGTGCTAGAGATTGGAAAGGGGCGGCCTACAATGAGCAGTTCTTC. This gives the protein CSARDWKGAAYNEQFF.

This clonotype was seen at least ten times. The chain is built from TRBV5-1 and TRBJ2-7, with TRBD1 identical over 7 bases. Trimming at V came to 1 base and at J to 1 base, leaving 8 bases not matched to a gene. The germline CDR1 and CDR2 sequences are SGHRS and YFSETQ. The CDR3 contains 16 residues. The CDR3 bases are TGCGCCAGCAGCTTGAGGCCGACAGGGAAATCCTACGAGCAGTACTTC. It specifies CASSLRPTGKSYEQYF.

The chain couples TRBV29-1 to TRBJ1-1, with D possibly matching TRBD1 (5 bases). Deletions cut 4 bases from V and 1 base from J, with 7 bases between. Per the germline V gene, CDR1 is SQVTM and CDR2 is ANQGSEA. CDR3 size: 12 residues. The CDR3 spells CSVGGGNTEAFF. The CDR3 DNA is TGCAGCGTTGGGGGGGGGAACACTGAAGCTTTCTTT.

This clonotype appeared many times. The CDR3 loop is CASSLFSGGETQYF. The CDR3 DNA is TGTGCCAGCAGTTTATTTTCAGGGGGAGAGACCCAGTACTTC. J is TRBJ2-5 and V is TRBV12-3 or TRBV12-4; the match to TRBD1 covers 7 bases. V was clipped by 2 bases and J by 4 bases; unmatched bases: 4. The CDR3 runs 14 residues.

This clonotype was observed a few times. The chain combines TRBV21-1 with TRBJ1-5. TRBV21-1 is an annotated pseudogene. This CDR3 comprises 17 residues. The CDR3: CASSKIWAIYSNQPQHF. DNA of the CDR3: TGTGCCAGCAGCAAAATCTGGGCTATATACAGCAATCAGCCCCAGCATTTT.

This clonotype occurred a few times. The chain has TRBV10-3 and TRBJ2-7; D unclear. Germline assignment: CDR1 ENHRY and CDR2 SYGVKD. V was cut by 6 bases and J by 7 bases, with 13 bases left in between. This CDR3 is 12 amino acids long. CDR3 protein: CAIRGVRMEQYF. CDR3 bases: TGTGCCATCAGGGGCGTACGAATGGAGCAGTACTTC.

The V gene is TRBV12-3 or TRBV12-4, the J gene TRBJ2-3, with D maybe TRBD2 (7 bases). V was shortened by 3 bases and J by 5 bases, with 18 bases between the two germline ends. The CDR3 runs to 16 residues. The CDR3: CASSFGAGAWGDTQYF. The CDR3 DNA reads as TGTGCCAGCAGTTTCGGGGCGGGGGCCTGGGGAGATACGCAGTATTTT.

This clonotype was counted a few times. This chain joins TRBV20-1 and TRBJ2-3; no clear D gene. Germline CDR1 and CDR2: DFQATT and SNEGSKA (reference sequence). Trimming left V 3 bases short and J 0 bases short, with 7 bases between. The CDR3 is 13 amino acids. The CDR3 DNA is TGCAGTGCTAGCAGTTCTAGCACAGATACGCAGTATTTT. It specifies CSASSSSTDTQYF.

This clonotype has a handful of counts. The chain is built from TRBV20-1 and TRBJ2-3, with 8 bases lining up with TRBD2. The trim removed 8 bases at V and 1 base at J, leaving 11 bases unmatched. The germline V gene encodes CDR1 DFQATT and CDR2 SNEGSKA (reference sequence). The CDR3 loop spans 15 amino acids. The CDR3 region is CSPESGRGGTDTQYF. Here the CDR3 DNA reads TGCAGTCCAGAGAGCGGGAGAGGGGGCACAGATACGCAGTATTTT.

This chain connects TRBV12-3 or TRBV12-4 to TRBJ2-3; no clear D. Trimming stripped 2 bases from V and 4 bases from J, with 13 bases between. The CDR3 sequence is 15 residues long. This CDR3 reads CASSLNLRRADTQYF. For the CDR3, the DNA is TGTGCCAGCAGTTTAAACCTGCGGCGCGCAGATACGCAGTATTTT.

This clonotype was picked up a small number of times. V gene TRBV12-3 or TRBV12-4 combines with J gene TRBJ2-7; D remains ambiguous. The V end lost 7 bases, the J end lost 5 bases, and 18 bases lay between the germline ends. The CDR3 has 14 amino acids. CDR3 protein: CASTSKALRDEQYF. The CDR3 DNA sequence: TGTGCCAGCACCTCAAAGGCCCTCCGCGACGAGCAGTACTTC.

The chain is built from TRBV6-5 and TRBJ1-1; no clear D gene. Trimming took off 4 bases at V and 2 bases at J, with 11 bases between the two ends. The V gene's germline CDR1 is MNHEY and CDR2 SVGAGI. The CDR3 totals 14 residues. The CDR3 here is CASSLTGFNTEAFF. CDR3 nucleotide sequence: TGTGCCAGCAGTTTGACCGGGTTCAACACTGAAGCTTTCTTT.

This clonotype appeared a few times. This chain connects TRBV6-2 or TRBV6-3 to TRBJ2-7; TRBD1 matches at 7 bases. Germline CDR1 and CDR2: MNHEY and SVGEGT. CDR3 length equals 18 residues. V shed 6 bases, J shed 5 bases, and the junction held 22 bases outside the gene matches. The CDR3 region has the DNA TGTGCCAGCAGACAACTCATCAACTTTCGACAGGGTGTCAACGAGCAGTACTTC. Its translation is CASRQLINFRQGVNEQYF.

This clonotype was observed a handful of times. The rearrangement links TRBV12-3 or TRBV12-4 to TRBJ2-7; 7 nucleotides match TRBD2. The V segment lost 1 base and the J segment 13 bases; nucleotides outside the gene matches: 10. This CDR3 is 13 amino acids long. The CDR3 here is CASSLGPGGTNYF. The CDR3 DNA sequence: TGTGCCAGCAGTTTAGGGCCGGGCGGGACTAATTACTTC.

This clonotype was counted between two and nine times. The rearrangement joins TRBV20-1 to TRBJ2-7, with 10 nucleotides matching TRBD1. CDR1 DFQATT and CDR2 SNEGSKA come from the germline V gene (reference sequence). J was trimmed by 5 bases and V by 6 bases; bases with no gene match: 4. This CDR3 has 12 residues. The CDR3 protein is CSARDRGHEQYF. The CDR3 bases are TGCAGTGCCCGCGACAGGGGGCACGAGCAGTACTTC.

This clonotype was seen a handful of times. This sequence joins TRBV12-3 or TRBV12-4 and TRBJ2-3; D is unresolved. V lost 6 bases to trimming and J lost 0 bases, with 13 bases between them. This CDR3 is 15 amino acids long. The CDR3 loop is CASSPPGYSTDTQYF. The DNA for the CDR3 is TGTGCCAGCAGCCCGCCGGGCTATAGCACAGATACGCAGTATTTT.

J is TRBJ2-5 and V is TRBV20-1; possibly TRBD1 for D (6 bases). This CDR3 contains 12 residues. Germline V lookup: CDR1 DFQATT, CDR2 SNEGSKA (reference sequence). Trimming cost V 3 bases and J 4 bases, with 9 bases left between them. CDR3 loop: CSASVGAETQYF. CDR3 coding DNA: TGCAGTGCTAGCGTGGGGGCAGAGACCCAGTACTTC.

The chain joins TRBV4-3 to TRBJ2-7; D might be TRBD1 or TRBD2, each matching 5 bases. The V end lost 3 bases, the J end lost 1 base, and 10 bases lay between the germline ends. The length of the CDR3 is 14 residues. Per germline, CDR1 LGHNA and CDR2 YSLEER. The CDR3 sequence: CASSHGTGSYEQYF. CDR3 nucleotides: TGCGCCAGCAGCCACGGGACGGGATCCTACGAGCAGTACTTC.

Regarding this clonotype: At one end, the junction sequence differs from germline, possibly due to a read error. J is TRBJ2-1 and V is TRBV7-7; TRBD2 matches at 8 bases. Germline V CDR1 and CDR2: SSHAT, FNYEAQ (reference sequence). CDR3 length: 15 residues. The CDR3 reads CASSFPPGGPGEQFF. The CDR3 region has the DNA TGTGCTAGCAGCTTTCCTCCGGGAGGGCCGGGTGAGCAGTTCTTC.

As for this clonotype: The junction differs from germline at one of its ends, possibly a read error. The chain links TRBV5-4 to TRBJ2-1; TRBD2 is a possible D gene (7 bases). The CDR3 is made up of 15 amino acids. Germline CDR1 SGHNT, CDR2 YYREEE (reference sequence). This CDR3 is CASSLAGGGPNEQFF. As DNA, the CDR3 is TGCGCCAGCAGCTTGGCCGGCGGGGGCCCCAATGAGCAGTTCTTC.

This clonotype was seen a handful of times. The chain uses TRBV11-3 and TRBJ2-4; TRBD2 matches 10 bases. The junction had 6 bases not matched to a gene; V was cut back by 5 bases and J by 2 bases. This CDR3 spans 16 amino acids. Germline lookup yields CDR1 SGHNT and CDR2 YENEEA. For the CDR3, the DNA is TGTGCCAGCAGCCCGGGACTAGCGATGACCAAAAACATTCAGTACTTC. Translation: CASSPGLAMTKNIQYF.

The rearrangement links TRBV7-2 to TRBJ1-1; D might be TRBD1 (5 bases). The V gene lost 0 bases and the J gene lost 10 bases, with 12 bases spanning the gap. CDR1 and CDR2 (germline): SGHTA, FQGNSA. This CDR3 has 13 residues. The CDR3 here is CASSLARQGGAFF. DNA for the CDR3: TGTGCCAGCAGCTTAGCGAGGCAGGGAGGAGCTTTCTTT.

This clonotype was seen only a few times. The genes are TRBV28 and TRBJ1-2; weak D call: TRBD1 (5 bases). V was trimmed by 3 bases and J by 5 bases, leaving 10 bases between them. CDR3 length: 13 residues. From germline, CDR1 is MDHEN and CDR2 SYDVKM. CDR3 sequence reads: CASSFLRQYGYTF. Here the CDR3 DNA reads TGTGCCAGCAGTTTCCTGAGACAGTATGGCTACACCTTC.

CDR3 DNA sequence: TGCAGCGTGATGGGGGACAGGGGTTACGAGCAGTACTTC. This translates into CSVMGDRGYEQYF. The chain uses TRBV29-1 and TRBJ2-7; 10 bases map to TRBD1. V shed 6 bases, J shed 4 bases, and the junction held 6 bases outside the gene matches. The germline CDR1 and CDR2 sequences are SQVTM and ANQGSEA. This CDR3 has 13 residues.

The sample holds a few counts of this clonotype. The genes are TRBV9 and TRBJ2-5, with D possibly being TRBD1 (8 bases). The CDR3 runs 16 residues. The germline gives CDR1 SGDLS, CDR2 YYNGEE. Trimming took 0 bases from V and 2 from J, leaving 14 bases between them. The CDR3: CASSVEGGTGQETQYF. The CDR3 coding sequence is TGTGCCAGCAGCGTAGAGGGGGGGACAGGACAAGAGACCCAGTACTTC.

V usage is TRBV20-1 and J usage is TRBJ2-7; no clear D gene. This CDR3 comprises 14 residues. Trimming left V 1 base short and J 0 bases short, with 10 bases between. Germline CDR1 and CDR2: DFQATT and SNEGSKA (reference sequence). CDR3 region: CSARGPVSSYEQYF. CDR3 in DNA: TGCAGTGCTAGAGGCCCAGTCAGCTCCTACGAGCAGTACTTC.

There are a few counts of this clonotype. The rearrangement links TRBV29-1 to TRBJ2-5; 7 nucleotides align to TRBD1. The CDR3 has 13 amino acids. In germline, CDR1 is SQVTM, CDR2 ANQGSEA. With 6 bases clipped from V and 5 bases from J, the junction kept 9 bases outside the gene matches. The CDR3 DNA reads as TGCAGCGTGGTCCGGGACAGCTGGGAGACCCAGTACTTC. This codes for CSVVRDSWETQYF.

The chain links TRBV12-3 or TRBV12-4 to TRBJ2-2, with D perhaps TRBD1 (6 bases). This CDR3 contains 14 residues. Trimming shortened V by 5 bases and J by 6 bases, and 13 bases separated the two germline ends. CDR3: CASSPRGGPGELFF. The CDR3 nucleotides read TGTGCCAGCAGTCCCCGTGGGGGCCCCGGGGAGCTGTTTTTT.

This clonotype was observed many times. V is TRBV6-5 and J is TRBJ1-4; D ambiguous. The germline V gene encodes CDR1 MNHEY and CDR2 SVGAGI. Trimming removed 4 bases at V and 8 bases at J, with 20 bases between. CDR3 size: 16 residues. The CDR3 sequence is CASSLMGWSRGEKLFF. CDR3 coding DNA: TGTGCCAGCAGTTTAATGGGTTGGTCACGAGGGGAAAAACTGTTTTTT.